Presented here are 14 T cell receptor beta chains from one specimen sequenced in a study of regulatory T cells in long-lasting Graves disease. Described time point: newly diagnosed GD, antithyroid drugs for less than 3 months. Scientists built the TCR library using RNA that was extracted from PBMCs. Investigators prepared the TCR beta libraries by applying iRepertoire HTBI primers and Arm-PCR of CDR3 regions. TCRdb re-called the multiplex PCR reads through MiXCR, storing one row per CDR3 protein. The repertoire has roughly 380,000 distinct CDR3 sequences, about 16% of them found once; the top ten carry approximately 21%. Material: peripheral blood mononuclear cells (PBMCs), obtained at new diagnosis, from a patient treated with antithyroid drugs. These receptors all come from a female donor with Graves disease.

This clonotype was counted many times. The chain couples TRBV18 to TRBJ2-3; weak D call: TRBD2 (7 bases). V lost 2 bases to trimming and J lost 5 bases, with 14 bases between them. CDR1 and CDR2 (germline): KGHSH, LQKENI. This CDR3 has 15 amino acids. The CDR3 coding sequence is TGTGCCAGCTCACCAAGGGAGGGGACAAGAGATACGCAGTATTTT. Translation: CASSPREGTRDTQYF.

This clonotype was observed at least ten times. The chain combines TRBV7-9 with TRBJ2-7, with D hard to call. Germline CDR1 and CDR2: SEHNR and FQNEAQ (reference sequence). The length of the CDR3 is 13 residues. The V end was cut by 5 bases, the J end by 6 bases, with 14 bases between. In nucleotides, the CDR3 is TGTGCCAGCAGCCCCCCCCAGATTATCGAGCAGTACTTC. It specifies CASSPPQIIEQYF.

This clonotype was seen ten or more times. V and J are TRBV2 and TRBJ1-4; TRBD1 is a possible D gene (6 bases). CDR1 and CDR2 (germline): SNHLY, FYNNEI. With 6 bases removed from V and 6 bases from J, the gap between germline ends came to 14 bases. The CDR3 contains 14 residues. CDR3 sequence reads: CASRNRAADEKLFF. The CDR3 coding sequence is TGTGCCAGCAGAAACAGGGCAGCCGATGAAAAACTGTTTTTT.

This clonotype was found many times. The V and J genes are TRBV7-3 and TRBJ2-2; 7 bases are a match to TRBD2. There are 16 residues in the CDR3. Trimming removed 5 bases from V and 2 bases from J; junction bases left unmatched: 8. Looked up from germline, CDR1 is SGHTA and CDR2 is FQGTGA. This chain's CDR3 is CASSLPSGTNTGELFF. The CDR3 DNA is TGTGCCAGCAGCCTCCCTAGCGGTACTAACACCGGGGAGCTGTTTTTT.

This clonotype appeared many times. The chain has TRBV12-3 or TRBV12-4 and TRBJ2-1, with TRBD1 identical over 7 bases. V shed 5 bases and J 7 bases; nucleotides not matched to a gene: 11. CDR3 length: 15 residues. The CDR3 sequence: CASSPTYRGANEQFF. CDR3 bases: TGTGCCAGCAGTCCTACGTACAGGGGAGCAAATGAGCAGTTCTTC.

This clonotype was picked up many times. The chain combines TRBV12-5 with TRBJ1-5; D gene uncertain. The CDR3 is 13 residues long. Trimming shortened V by 0 bases and J by 5 bases, and 5 bases separated the two germline ends. Germline loops: CDR1 LGHNT, CDR2 FRNRAP. The CDR3 loop reads CASGLVRDQPQHF. The CDR3 bases are TGTGCTAGTGGTTTGGTAAGGGATCAGCCCCAGCATTTT.

Regarding this clonotype: This may come from a read error, since a much larger clone is one base off. J is TRBJ2-1 and V is TRBV20-1, with TRBD2 matching 10 bases. Per germline, CDR1 DFQATT and CDR2 SNEGSKA (reference sequence). The CDR3 contains 13 residues. With V trimmed by 2 bases and J by 12 bases, 7 bases remained unmatched. CDR3 DNA: TGCAGTGCTAGACTAGCGGGAGTTTCGAGGCAGTTCTTC. This encodes CSARLAGVSRQFF.

This clonotype occurred once. The chain uses TRBV4-2 and TRBJ1-1; tentatively, D is TRBD1 (6 bases). The V and J ends lost 1 base and 3 bases respectively, with 27 bases between them. Germline V gene lookup returns CDR1 LGHNA and CDR2 YNFKEQ. This CDR3 contains 20 residues. The DNA for the CDR3 is TGTGCCAGCAGCCAAGTAATCAGGAGCGGAACAGGGTCGTGGTACACTGAAGCTTTCTTT. This translates into CASSQVIRSGTGSWYTEAFF.

The chain employs TRBV27 and TRBJ1-2; D ambiguous. Germline V gene data show CDR1 as MNHEY and CDR2 as SMNVEV (reference sequence). This CDR3 spans 14 amino acids. V gave up 0 bases and J gave up 2 bases, with 7 bases separating them. Written as DNA, the CDR3 is TGTGCCAGCAGTTTATCAGGCGAAAACTATGGCTACACCTTC. It encodes CASSLSGENYGYTF.

This clonotype was picked up many times. The chain combines TRBV27 with TRBJ2-3, with 7 positions matching TRBD1. Germline-derived CDR1 and CDR2 are MNHEY and SMNVEV (reference sequence). Trimming cost V 5 bases and J 3 bases; bases outside gene matches: 8. The length of the CDR3 is 15 residues. DNA of the CDR3: TGTGCCAGCAGTCCCTTCGACAGGGTAACAGATACGCAGTATTTT. Translating it yields CASSPFDRVTDTQYF.

Many counts were recorded for this clonotype. The chain is built from TRBV11-2 and TRBJ2-1; 8 positions match TRBD2. Germline CDR1 SGHAT, CDR2 FQNNGV. Trimming removed 4 bases from V and 4 bases from J; junction bases left unmatched: 18. The length of the CDR3 is 19 residues. CDR3 sequence (DNA): TGTGCCAGCAGCTCCCTTATAGCGCGTGTCGGGGGGGGATACAATGAGCAGTTCTTC. Translation: CASSSLIARVGGGYNEQFF.

The chain joins TRBV4-3 to TRBJ1-3; unclear D gene. Germline CDR1 and CDR2: LGHNA and YSLEER. V shed 0 bases and J shed 6 bases, with 12 bases lying between them. The CDR3 loop spans 15 amino acids. CDR3 loop: CASSQDRGVENTIYF. DNA of the CDR3: TGCGCCAGCAGCCAAGATCGTGGGGTCGAAAACACCATATATTTT.

In its sample, this clonotype was seen a few times. The J gene is TRBJ2-2, the V gene TRBV7-6; the D gene is possibly TRBD2 (7 bases). Trimming left V 4 bases short and J 6 bases short, with 21 bases between. The germline V gene encodes CDR1 SGHVS and CDR2 FNYEAQ. The CDR3 consists of 17 residues. DNA for the CDR3: TGTGCCAGCAGCTCCCCTGGGGGGGGGGCGACAGCCGGGGAGCTGTTTTTT. It is translated as CASSSPGGGATAGELFF. Variable domain in full (rest from reference TRBV7-6 and TRBJ2-2): GAGVSQSPRYKVTKRGQDVALRCDPISGHVSLYWYRQALGQGPEFLTYFNYEAQQDKSGLPNDRFSAERPEGSISTLTIQRTEQRDSAMYRCASSSPGGGATAGELFFGEGSRLTVL.

There are many counts of this clonotype. DNA for the CDR3: TGTGCCAGCAGCTTATATGAGCTAGCTAGCACAGATACGCAGTATTTT. It specifies CASSLYELASTDTQYF. The gene calls are TRBV7-2 and TRBJ2-3, with D possibly being TRBD2 (5 bases). V was trimmed by 2 bases and J by 0 bases, leaving 12 bases between them. CDR1 is SGHTA and CDR2 is FQGNSA in the germline V gene. This CDR3 has 16 amino acids. Variable domain in full (rest from reference TRBV7-2 and TRBJ2-3): GAGVSQSPSNKVTEKGKDVELRCDPISGHTALYWYRQSLGQGLEFLIYFQGNSAPDKSGLPSDRFSAERTGGSVSTLTIQRTQQEDSAVYLCASSLYELASTDTQYFGPGTRLTVL.